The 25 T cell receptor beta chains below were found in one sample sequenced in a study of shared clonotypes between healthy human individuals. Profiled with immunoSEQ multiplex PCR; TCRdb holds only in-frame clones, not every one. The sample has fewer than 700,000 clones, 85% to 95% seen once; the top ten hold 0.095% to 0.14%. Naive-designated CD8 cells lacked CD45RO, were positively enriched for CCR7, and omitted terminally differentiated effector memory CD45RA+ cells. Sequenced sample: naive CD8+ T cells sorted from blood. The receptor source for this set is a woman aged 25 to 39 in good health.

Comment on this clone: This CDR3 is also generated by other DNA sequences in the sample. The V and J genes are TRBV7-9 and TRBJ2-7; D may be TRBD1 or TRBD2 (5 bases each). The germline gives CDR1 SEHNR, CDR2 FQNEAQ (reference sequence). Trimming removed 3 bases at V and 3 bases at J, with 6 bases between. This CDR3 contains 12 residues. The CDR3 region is CASSLGVYEQYF. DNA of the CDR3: TGTGCCAGCAGCTTGGGGGTCTACGAGCAGTACTTC.

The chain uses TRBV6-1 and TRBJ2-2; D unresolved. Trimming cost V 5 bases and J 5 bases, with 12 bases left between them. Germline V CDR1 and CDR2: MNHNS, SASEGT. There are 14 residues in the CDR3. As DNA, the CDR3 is TGTGCCAGCAGTCCTTGGACCTCGACCGGGGAGCTGTTTTTT. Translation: CASSPWTSTGELFF.

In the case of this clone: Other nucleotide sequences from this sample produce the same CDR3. The CDR3 loop is CASSYSTGPSYEQYF. The CDR3 DNA reads TGTGCCAGCAGTTACTCAACAGGGCCCTCCTACGAGCAGTACTTC. The chain joins TRBV6-5 to TRBJ2-7, with D perhaps matching TRBD1 (6 bases). V lost 0 bases, J lost 0 bases, and 9 bases lay in between. Germline-derived CDR1 and CDR2 are MNHEY and SVGAGI. The CDR3 loop spans 15 amino acids.

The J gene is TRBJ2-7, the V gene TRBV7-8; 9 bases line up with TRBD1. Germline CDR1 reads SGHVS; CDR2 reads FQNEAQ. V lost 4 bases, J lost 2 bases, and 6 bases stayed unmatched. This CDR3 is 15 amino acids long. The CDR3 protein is CASSYAGQGAYEQYF. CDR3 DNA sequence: TGTGCCAGCAGCTATGCGGGACAGGGTGCCTACGAGCAGTACTTC.

The DNA for the CDR3 is TGTGCCAGCAGTTTAGGGACAGGGATCGGGGAGCAGTACTTC. It translates to CASSLGTGIGEQYF. The chain couples TRBV27 to TRBJ2-7; 9 bases line up with TRBD1. The germline CDR1 and CDR2 sequences are MNHEY and SMNVEV (reference sequence). The CDR3 is 14 residues long. V gave up 2 bases and J gave up 7 bases; unmatched junction bases: 6.

The CDR3 coding sequence is TGTGCCAGCAGCGACGAGGGTGGCGGGGGCAGCTCCTACGAGCAGTACTTC. Its protein is CASSDEGGGGSSYEQYF. The chain couples TRBV7-9 to TRBJ2-7, with D tentatively TRBD2 (7 bases). V lost 5 bases and J 0 bases, leaving 20 bases between the germline ends. CDR1 SEHNR and CDR2 FQNEAQ come from the germline V gene (reference sequence). The CDR3 contains 17 residues.

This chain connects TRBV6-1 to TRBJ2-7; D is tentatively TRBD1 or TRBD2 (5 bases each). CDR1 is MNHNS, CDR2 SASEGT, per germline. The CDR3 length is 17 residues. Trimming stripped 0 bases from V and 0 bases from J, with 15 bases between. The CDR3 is CASSEALLRDASYEQYF. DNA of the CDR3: TGTGCCAGCAGTGAAGCGCTTCTAAGGGACGCCTCCTACGAGCAGTACTTC.

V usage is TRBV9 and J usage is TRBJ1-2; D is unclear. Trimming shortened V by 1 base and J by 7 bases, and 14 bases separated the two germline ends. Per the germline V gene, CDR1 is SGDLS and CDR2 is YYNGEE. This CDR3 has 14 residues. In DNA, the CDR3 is TGTGCCAGCAGCGTACCGATGGAACCTTTTGGCTACACCTTC. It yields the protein CASSVPMEPFGYTF.

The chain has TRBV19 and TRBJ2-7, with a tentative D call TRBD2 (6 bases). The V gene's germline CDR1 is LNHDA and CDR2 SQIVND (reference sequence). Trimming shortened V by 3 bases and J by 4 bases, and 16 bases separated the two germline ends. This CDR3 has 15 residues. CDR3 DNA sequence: TGTGCCAGTAGTATTTTCCAGGGACTTTCGTACGAGCAGTACTTC. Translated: CASSIFQGLSYEQYF.

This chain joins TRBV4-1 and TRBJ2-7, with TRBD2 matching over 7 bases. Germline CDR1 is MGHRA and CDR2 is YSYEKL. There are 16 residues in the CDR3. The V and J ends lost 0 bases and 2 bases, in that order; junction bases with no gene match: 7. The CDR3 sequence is CASSQEVWTSTYEQYF. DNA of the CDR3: TGCGCCAGCAGCCAAGAGGTATGGACTAGTACCTACGAGCAGTACTTC.

CDR3 DNA: TGTGCCAGCAGCACAGGGGGGTTCGGGGAGCTGTTTTTT. It is translated as CASSTGGFGELFF. The chain has TRBV7-6 and TRBJ2-2; the match to TRBD1 covers 8 bases. V shed 5 bases and J 7 bases; nucleotides not matched to a gene: 3. This CDR3 spans 13 amino acids. CDR1 SGHVS and CDR2 FNYEAQ come from the germline V gene.

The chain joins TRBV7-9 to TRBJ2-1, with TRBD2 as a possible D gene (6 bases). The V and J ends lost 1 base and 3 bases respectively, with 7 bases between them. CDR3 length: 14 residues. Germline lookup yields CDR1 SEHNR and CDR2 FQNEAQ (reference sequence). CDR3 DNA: TGTGCCAGCAGCTTAGGACTAGGCTACAATGAGCAGTTCTTC. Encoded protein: CASSLGLGYNEQFF. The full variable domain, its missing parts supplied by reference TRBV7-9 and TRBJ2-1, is DTGVSQNPRHKITKRGQNVTFRCDPISEHNRLYWYRQTLGQGPEFLTYFQNEAQLEKSRLLSDRFSAERPKGSFSTLEIQRTEQGDSAMYLCASSLGLGYNEQFFGPGTRLTVL.

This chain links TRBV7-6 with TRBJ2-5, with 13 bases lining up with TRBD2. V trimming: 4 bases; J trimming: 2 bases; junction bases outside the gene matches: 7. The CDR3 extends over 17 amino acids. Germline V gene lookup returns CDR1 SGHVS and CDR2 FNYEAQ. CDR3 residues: CASSYGLAGEWQETQYF. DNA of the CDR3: TGTGCCAGCAGCTATGGACTAGCGGGAGAGTGGCAAGAGACCCAGTACTTC. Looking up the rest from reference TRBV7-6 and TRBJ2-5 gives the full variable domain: GAGVSQSPRYKVTKRGQDVALRCDPISGHVSLYWYRQALGQGPEFLTYFNYEAQQDKSGLPNDRFSAERPEGSISTLTIQRTEQRDSAMYRCASSYGLAGEWQETQYFGPGTRLLVL.

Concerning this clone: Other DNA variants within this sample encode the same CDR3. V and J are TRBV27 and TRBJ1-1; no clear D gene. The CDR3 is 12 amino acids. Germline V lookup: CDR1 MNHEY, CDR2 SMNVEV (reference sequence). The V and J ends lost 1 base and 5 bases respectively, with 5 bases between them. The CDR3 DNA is TGTGCCAGCAGTTTATTGGGGACTGAAGCTTTCTTT. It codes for CASSLLGTEAFF.

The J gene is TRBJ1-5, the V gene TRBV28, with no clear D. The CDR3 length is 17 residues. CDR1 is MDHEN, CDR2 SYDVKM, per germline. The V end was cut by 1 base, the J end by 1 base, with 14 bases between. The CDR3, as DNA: TGTGCCAGCAGTTTATACTCCTCGTTTACAAGCAATCAGCCCCAGCATTTT. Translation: CASSLYSSFTSNQPQHF.

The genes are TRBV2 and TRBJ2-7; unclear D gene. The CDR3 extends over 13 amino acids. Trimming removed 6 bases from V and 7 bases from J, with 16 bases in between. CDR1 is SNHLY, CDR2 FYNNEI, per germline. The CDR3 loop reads CASRLLKSWEQYF. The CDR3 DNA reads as TGTGCCAGCAGACTCCTGAAGTCATGGGAGCAGTACTTC.

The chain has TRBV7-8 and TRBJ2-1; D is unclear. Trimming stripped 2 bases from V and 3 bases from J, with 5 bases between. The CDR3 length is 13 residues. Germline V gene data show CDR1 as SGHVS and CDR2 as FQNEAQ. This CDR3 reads CASSLLNYNEQFF. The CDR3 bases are TGTGCCAGCAGCTTACTCAACTACAATGAGCAGTTCTTC.

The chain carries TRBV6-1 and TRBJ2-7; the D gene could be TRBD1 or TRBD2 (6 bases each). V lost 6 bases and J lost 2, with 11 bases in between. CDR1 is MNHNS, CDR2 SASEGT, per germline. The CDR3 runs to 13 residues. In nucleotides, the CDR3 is TGTGCCAGCAGAGGGGGGTCAACCTACGAGCAGTACTTC. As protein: CASRGGSTYEQYF.

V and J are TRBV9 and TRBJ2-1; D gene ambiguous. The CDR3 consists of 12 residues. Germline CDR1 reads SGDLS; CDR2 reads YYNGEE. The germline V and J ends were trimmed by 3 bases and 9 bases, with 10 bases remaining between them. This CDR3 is CASSGAAIEQFF. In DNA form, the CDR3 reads TGTGCCAGCAGCGGAGCTGCAATTGAGCAGTTCTTC.

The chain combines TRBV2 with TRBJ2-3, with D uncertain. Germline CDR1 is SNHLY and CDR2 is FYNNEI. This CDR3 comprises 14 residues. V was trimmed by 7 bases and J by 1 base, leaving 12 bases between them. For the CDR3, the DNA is TGTGCCAGCATCGGCCTTCGGGGCACAGATACGCAGTATTTT. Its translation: CASIGLRGTDTQYF.

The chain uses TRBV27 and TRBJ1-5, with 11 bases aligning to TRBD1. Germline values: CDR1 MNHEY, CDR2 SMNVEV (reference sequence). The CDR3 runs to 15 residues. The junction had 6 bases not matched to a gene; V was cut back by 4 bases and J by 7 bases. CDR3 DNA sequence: TGTGCCAGCAGTTCCGGGACAGGGGGTTACCAGCCCCAGCATTTT. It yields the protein CASSSGTGGYQPQHF.

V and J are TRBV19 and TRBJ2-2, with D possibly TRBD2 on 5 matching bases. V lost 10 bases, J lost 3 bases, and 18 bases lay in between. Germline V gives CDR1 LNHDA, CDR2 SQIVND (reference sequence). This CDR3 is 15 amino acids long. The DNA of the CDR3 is TGTGCCACCCGGACTCCGGGATATCACACCGGGGAGCTGTTTTTT. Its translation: CATRTPGYHTGELFF.

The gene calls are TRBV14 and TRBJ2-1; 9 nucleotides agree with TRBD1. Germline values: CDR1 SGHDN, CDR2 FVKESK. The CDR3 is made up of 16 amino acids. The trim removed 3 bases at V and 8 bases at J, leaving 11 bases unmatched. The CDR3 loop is CASSHRPGQGIHEQFF. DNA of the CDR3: TGTGCCAGCAGCCACAGACCGGGACAGGGCATTCATGAGCAGTTCTTC.

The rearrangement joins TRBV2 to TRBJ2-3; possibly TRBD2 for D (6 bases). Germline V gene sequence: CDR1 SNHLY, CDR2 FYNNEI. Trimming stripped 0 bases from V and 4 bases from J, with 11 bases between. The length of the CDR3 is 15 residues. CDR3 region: CASSEAVGGPDTQYF. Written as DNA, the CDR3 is TGTGCCAGCAGTGAAGCAGTCGGAGGGCCAGATACGCAGTATTTT. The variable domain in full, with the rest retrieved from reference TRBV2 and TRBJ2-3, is EPEVTQTPSHQVTQMGQEVILRCVPISNHLYFYWYRQILGQKVEFLVSFYNNEISEKSEIFDDQFSVERPDGSNFTLKIRSTKLEDSAMYFCASSEAVGGPDTQYFGPGTRLTVL.

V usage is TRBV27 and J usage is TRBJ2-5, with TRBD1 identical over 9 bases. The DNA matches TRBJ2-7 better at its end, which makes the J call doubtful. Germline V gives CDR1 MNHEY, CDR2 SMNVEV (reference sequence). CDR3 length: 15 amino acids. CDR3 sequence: CASRAGTGSSYEQYF. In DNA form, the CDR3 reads TGTGCCAGCAGAGCCGGGACAGGGAGCTCCTACGAGCAGTACTTC.